The 29 T cell receptor beta chains reported below all come from one sample, sequenced in a study of blood T cell repertoires in COVID-19. The table came from immunoSEQ multiplex PCR; TCRdb's copy has only in-frame clones and leaves some out. The sample carries approximately 290,000 clones, roughly 87% recorded once. The specimen was peripheral blood. The receptors were gathered from a man aged 18 to 29 with active or convalescent COVID-19.

The rearrangement uses TRBV12-3 or TRBV12-4 and TRBJ2-5, with TRBD1 matching over 7 bases. The CDR3 loop spans 13 amino acids. V was clipped by 3 bases and J by 5 bases; unmatched bases: 3. This chain's CDR3 is CASSFRGGETQYF. The DNA of the CDR3 is TGTGCCAGCAGTTTCCGAGGGGGCGAGACCCAGTACTTC.

This chain links TRBV5-5 with TRBJ1-2, with D hard to call. This CDR3 has 13 residues. Germline V gives CDR1 SGHKS, CDR2 YYEKEE (reference sequence). Trimming cost V 0 bases and J 1 base, with 4 bases left between them. Written as DNA, the CDR3 is TGTGCCAGCAGCTTGGCCGTTAACTATGGCTACACCTTC. Its translation: CASSLAVNYGYTF.

This clone was detected only once. V and J are TRBV18 and TRBJ2-2; 7 positions match TRBD2. The CDR3 is made up of 20 amino acids. The V and J ends lost 6 bases and 5 bases, in that order; junction bases with no gene match: 24. Germline assignment: CDR1 KGHSH and CDR2 LQKENI. The CDR3 reads CASSPRLVRASSGPTGELFF. CDR3 in DNA: TGTGCCAGCTCGCCCCGGCTGGTAAGGGCGTCTAGCGGACCTACCGGGGAGCTGTTTTTT.

This rearrangement joins TRBV24-1 to TRBJ1-6; D unclear. With 5 bases removed from V and 8 bases from J, the gap between germline ends came to 6 bases. The CDR3 runs to 12 residues. Germline V gene sequence: CDR1 KGHDR, CDR2 SFDVKD. The CDR3 here is CATSVPYSPLHF. The DNA of the CDR3 is TGTGCCACCAGTGTCCCATATTCACCCCTCCACTTT.

The chain joins TRBV9 to TRBJ2-3; D unresolved. The CDR3 sequence is 16 residues long. Trimming removed 0 bases at V and 0 bases at J, with 11 bases between. CDR1 is SGDLS and CDR2 is YYNGEE in the germline V gene. CDR3 DNA: TGTGCCAGCAGCGTAGCTCGGGTATCTAGCACAGATACGCAGTATTTT. Its protein is CASSVARVSSTDTQYF.

This sequence joins TRBV7-9 and TRBJ1-1; possible D gene TRBD1, 5 bases. Trimming removed 8 bases at V and 4 bases at J, with 8 bases between. CDR1 and CDR2 from the germline V gene are SEHNR and FQNEAQ (reference sequence). This CDR3 has 11 residues. The CDR3 nucleotides read TGTGCCAGCTTGGGGGGCACTGAAGCTTTCTTT. This encodes CASLGGTEAFF.

In DNA, the CDR3 is TGTGCCAGCAGCTACGGCGGGAGGACCCGCGATGAGCAGTTCTTC. It specifies CASSYGGRTRDEQFF. The chain employs TRBV11-1 and TRBJ2-1, with 8 bases that match TRBD2. The V segment lost 4 bases and the J segment 8 bases; nucleotides outside the gene matches: 10. Germline CDR1 reads SGHAT; CDR2 reads FQDESV (reference sequence). The CDR3 contains 15 residues.

The chain is built from TRBV6-5 and TRBJ2-7, with 7 bases lining up with TRBD1. CDR1 and CDR2 (germline): MNHEY, SVGAGI. This CDR3 spans 16 amino acids. J was trimmed by 1 base and V by 0 bases; bases with no gene match: 6. The CDR3: CASSYSRRDSSYEQYF. DNA for the CDR3: TGTGCCAGCAGTTACTCCCGTAGGGACAGTTCCTACGAGCAGTACTTC.

The V gene is TRBV28, the J gene TRBJ2-7, with a weak D call TRBD1 (6 bases). Germline lookup yields CDR1 MDHEN and CDR2 SYDVKM. Between the trimmed V and J ends, which lost 8 bases and 2 bases, there was a span of 28 bases. The CDR3 has 18 residues. CDR3 DNA: TGTGCCAGCGGGGCCCTTCAGATCGCAGGGGCAGGAACCTACGAGCAGTACTTC. Translation gives CASGALQIAGAGTYEQYF.

V is TRBV6-4 and J is TRBJ1-2, with unresolved D. Trimming stripped 6 bases from V and 8 bases from J, with 16 bases between. CDR1 and CDR2 (germline): MRHNA, SNTAGT. CDR3 length equals 13 residues. The CDR3 DNA reads TGTGCCAGCAGCAAACTTGGGGAGGACGGCTACACCTTC. Its translation: CASSKLGEDGYTF.

The V and J genes are TRBV19 and TRBJ1-4, with 8 positions matching TRBD1. The V gene end was trimmed by 7 bases and the J gene end by 2 bases; junction bases not matched to a gene: 6. This CDR3 has 15 amino acids. The germline V gene encodes CDR1 LNHDA and CDR2 SQIVND (reference sequence). Here the CDR3 reads CASTKTGGTNEKLFF. The CDR3 nucleotides read TGTGCCAGTACTAAAACAGGGGGTACTAATGAAAAACTGTTTTTT.

The chain combines TRBV29-1 with TRBJ1-1, with 7 bases identical to TRBD1. Germline V lookup: CDR1 SQVTM, CDR2 ANQGSEA. This CDR3 comprises 11 residues. After removal of 4 bases from V and 7 bases from J, the junction contained 3 bases not matched to a gene. Here the CDR3 DNA reads TGCAGCGTTGGACAGGGCATTGAAGCTTTCTTT. Its protein product is CSVGQGIEAFF.

The V gene is TRBV2, the J gene TRBJ1-2; D gene ambiguous. Trimming took off 10 bases at V and 8 bases at J, with 17 bases between the two ends. Germline V gene lookup returns CDR1 SNHLY and CDR2 FYNNEI. The CDR3 has 12 residues. This CDR3 is CAIKGRVRGYTF. The CDR3 coding sequence is TGTGCCATCAAAGGGCGGGTGAGAGGCTACACCTTC.

This clone was detected only once. This chain joins TRBV19 and TRBJ2-5, with TRBD2 identical over 10 bases. The CDR3 sequence is 16 residues long. With 6 bases clipped from V and 6 bases from J, the junction kept 13 bases outside the gene matches. Germline V gene sequence: CDR1 LNHDA, CDR2 SQIVND (reference sequence). The CDR3 reads CASRQTEAGGPQTQYF. CDR3 bases: TGTGCCAGTAGGCAAACGGAAGCGGGAGGGCCGCAGACCCAGTACTTC. The complete variable domain, with remaining parts taken from reference TRBV19 and TRBJ2-5, reads DGGITQSPKYLFRKEGQNVTLSCEQNLNHDAMYWYRQDPGQGLRLIYYSQIVNDFQKGDIAEGYSVSREKKESFPLTVTSAQKNPTAFYLCASRQTEAGGPQTQYFGPGTRLLVL.

The genes are TRBV6-1 and TRBJ1-2; 9 bases align to TRBD1. J lost 8 bases, V lost 3 bases, and 10 bases had no gene match. CDR1 and CDR2 from the germline V gene are MNHNS and SASEGT. CDR3 size: 15 residues. CDR3 sequence reads: CASSETGTGYDGYTF. The CDR3 bases are TGTGCCAGCAGTGAGACCGGGACAGGGTATGACGGCTACACCTTC.

The gene calls are TRBV5-1 and TRBJ2-6; D possibly corresponds to TRBD1 (6 bases). The CDR3 extends over 17 amino acids. Looked up from germline, CDR1 is SGHRS and CDR2 is YFSETQ. Trimming removed 4 bases from V and 4 bases from J, with 18 bases in between. The CDR3 bases are TGCGCCAGCAGCACCCGACAGGCTGGTGGCGGGGCCAACGTCCTGACTTTC. As protein: CASSTRQAGGGANVLTF.

The chain uses TRBV6-7 and TRBJ2-5, with D tentatively TRBD1 (5 bases). TRBV6-7 is identified as an open reading frame with a role that is uncertain. Trimming stripped 8 bases from V and 4 bases from J, with 11 bases between. The CDR3 contains 12 residues. This CDR3 is CASGHGGETQYF. In DNA, the CDR3 is TGTGCCAGCGGACATGGCGGAGAGACCCAGTACTTC.

The rearrangement joins TRBV5-4 to TRBJ1-1; D not resolved. V lost 0 bases to trimming and J lost 1 base, with 4 bases between them. CDR3 length: 13 amino acids. Germline V CDR1 and CDR2: SGHNT, YYREEE (reference sequence). CDR3 in DNA: TGTGCCAGCAGCTTGGAAGCGAACACTGAAGCTTTCTTT. This translates into CASSLEANTEAFF.

This sequence joins TRBV27 and TRBJ2-7; 8 nucleotides match TRBD2. In germline, CDR1 is MNHEY, CDR2 SMNVEV (reference sequence). The junction had 6 bases not matched to a gene; V was cut back by 4 bases and J by 7 bases. CDR3 length equals 13 residues. CDR3 sequence: CASSYTSGREQYF. CDR3 DNA sequence: TGTGCCAGCAGTTACACTAGCGGTCGGGAGCAGTACTTC.

The chain joins TRBV7-9 to TRBJ1-3; 7 nucleotides line up with TRBD1. Per the germline V gene, CDR1 is SEHNR and CDR2 is FQNEAQ (reference sequence). Germline trimming cut 7 bases from V and 1 base from J; bases unmatched to any gene: 10. The CDR3 loop spans 16 amino acids. For the CDR3, the DNA is TGTGCCAGCACCCCCAGGGGGGCACAGTCTGGAAACACCATATATTTT. Translating it yields CASTPRGAQSGNTIYF.

The chain employs TRBV10-1 and TRBJ2-5; tentative D call: TRBD2 (5 bases). Between the trimmed V and J ends, which lost 3 bases and 0 bases, there was a span of 11 bases. The V gene's germline CDR1 is WNHNN and CDR2 SYGVQD (reference sequence). The CDR3 has 15 residues. This CDR3 reads CASSDGLTNQETQYF. DNA for the CDR3: TGCGCCAGCAGTGATGGTTTGACTAACCAAGAGACCCAGTACTTC.

The chain joins TRBV11-2 to TRBJ2-7; D may be TRBD1 (5 bases). This CDR3 spans 11 amino acids. The ends were cut back, 1 base at V and 7 bases at J, with 5 bases in the middle. In germline, CDR1 is SGHAT, CDR2 FQNNGV. The CDR3 sequence is CASSLGTEQYF. The CDR3 DNA reads as TGTGCCAGCAGCTTAGGGACAGAGCAGTACTTC.

V usage is TRBV7-9 and J usage is TRBJ1-1; weak D call: TRBD1 (6 bases). Germline V gene sequence: CDR1 SEHNR, CDR2 FQNEAQ (reference sequence). Trimming stripped 2 bases from V and 6 bases from J, with 10 bases between. There are 13 residues in the CDR3. CDR3 region: CASSLPGAPEAFF. In nucleotides, the CDR3 is TGTGCCAGCAGCTTACCAGGGGCCCCTGAAGCTTTCTTT.

This chain joins TRBV19 and TRBJ2-3, with D possibly being TRBD1 (6 bases). CDR1 is LNHDA, CDR2 SQIVND, per germline (reference sequence). V lost 3 bases and J 4 bases, leaving 11 bases between the germline ends. The CDR3 sequence is 14 residues long. CDR3 amino acids: CASSMMGAADTQYF. The DNA for the CDR3 is TGTGCCAGTAGTATGATGGGGGCGGCAGATACGCAGTATTTT.

The gene calls are TRBV29-1 and TRBJ1-2, with TRBD1 matching over 7 bases. Per the germline V gene, CDR1 is SQVTM and CDR2 is ANQGSEA. Trimming took 5 bases from V and 5 from J; bases not matched to a gene: 11. The CDR3 spans 14 residues. The DNA for the CDR3 is TGCAGCGTTCCAACCCAAGGGGGCAGGTATGGCTACACCTTC. Amino acids: CSVPTQGGRYGYTF.

The chain employs TRBV19 and TRBJ1-2; 10 bases are shared with TRBD1. V lost 6 bases to trimming and J lost 8 bases; unmatched junction nucleotides: 21. This CDR3 is 18 amino acids long. The V gene's germline CDR1 is LNHDA and CDR2 SQIVND (reference sequence). The CDR3 bases are TGTGCCAGTAGGGGGGACTTCCGGGACAGGGGAAATTGGAAAGGCTACACCTTC. Its protein product is CASRGDFRDRGNWKGYTF.

CDR3 residues: CASSYSRDNQPQHF. The DNA of the CDR3 is TGTGCCAGCAGTTACTCCCGGGACAATCAGCCCCAGCATTTT. The rearrangement joins TRBV6-5 to TRBJ1-5; no clear D. The CDR3 runs to 14 residues. CDR1 MNHEY and CDR2 SVGAGI come from the germline V gene. V lost 0 bases, J lost 3 bases, and 6 bases lay in between.

V is TRBV12-3 or TRBV12-4 and J is TRBJ1-2; D is perhaps TRBD1 (5 bases). The CDR3 spans 13 residues. V gave up 6 bases and J gave up 7 bases, with 15 bases separating them. CDR3 loop: CASRLLQGSGYTF. Written as DNA, the CDR3 is TGTGCCAGCAGACTCCTTCAGGGTTCTGGCTACACCTTC.

V usage is TRBV4-1 and J usage is TRBJ1-5; maybe TRBD1 (6 bases). V lost 1 base, J lost 5 bases, and 12 bases lay in between. Germline CDR1 MGHRA, CDR2 YSYEKL. The CDR3 is 15 amino acids. CDR3 DNA: TGCGCCAGCAGCCAAGCCGGGACACTAGATCAGCCCCAGCATTTT. Amino acid sequence: CASSQAGTLDQPQHF.